What follows are 10 T cell receptor beta chains derived from one specimen sequenced in a study of response to subunit inactivated influenza vaccine. One entry per CDR3 protein, called by TCRdb with MiXCR from the RT-PCR reads. The repertoire has around 710,000 distinct CDR3 sequences, over 11% of them found once; the top ten carry 5.5% to 8%. Material: PBMCs from blood, obtained 14 to 15 days before vaccination. These TCRs come from a man aged 50-60 years who received an inactivated influenza vaccine.

V gene TRBV5-1 combines with J gene TRBJ2-6; D remains unclear. Trimming took off 0 bases at V and 0 bases at J, with 7 bases between the two ends. The CDR3 covers 16 residues. Germline CDR1 and CDR2: SGHRS and YFSETQ. The CDR3 region is CASSLAPLSGANVLTF. In DNA, the CDR3 is TGCGCCAGCAGCTTGGCCCCCCTCTCTGGGGCCAACGTCCTGACTTTC.

The rearrangement uses TRBV15 and TRBJ1-3; no definite D call. The V and J ends lost 5 bases and 0 bases respectively, with 8 bases between them. CDR1 and CDR2 from the germline V gene are LNHNV and YYDKDF (reference sequence). This CDR3 is 14 amino acids long. The CDR3 here is CATSEAFSGNTIYF. Here the CDR3 DNA reads TGTGCCACCAGCGAGGCCTTCTCTGGAAACACCATATATTTT.

V usage is TRBV29-1 and J usage is TRBJ2-3; unclear D gene. The CDR3 loop spans 13 amino acids. Per the germline V gene, CDR1 is SQVTM and CDR2 is ANQGSEA. Trimming cost V 2 bases and J 4 bases, with 10 bases left between them. The chain's CDR3 is CSVEMVLADTQYF. CDR3 in DNA: TGCAGCGTTGAAATGGTTCTGGCAGATACGCAGTATTTT.

This clonotype appeared a few times. This chain uses TRBV28 with TRBJ1-5; unclear D gene. Trimming took off 5 bases at V and 4 bases at J, with 18 bases between the two ends. This CDR3 contains 16 residues. Germline V lookup: CDR1 MDHEN, CDR2 SYDVKM. CDR3 DNA sequence: TGTGCCAGCAGTCCCGTTGAGGGTACTTGGAATCAGCCCCAGCATTTT. Its protein is CASSPVEGTWNQPQHF.

This clonotype occurred a few times. This sequence joins TRBV29-1 and TRBJ1-4; 9 nucleotides align to TRBD1. The CDR3 length is 13 residues. After removal of 7 bases from V and 5 bases from J, the junction contained 5 bases not matched to a gene. Germline V gene sequence: CDR1 SQVTM, CDR2 ANQGSEA. The CDR3 here is CSALGQGNEKLFF. For the CDR3, the DNA is TGCAGCGCCCTCGGACAGGGGAATGAAAAACTGTTTTTT.

This clonotype was observed a handful of times. V is TRBV28 and J is TRBJ2-1, with D perhaps given as TRBD1 or TRBD2 (5 bases each). This CDR3 comprises 15 residues. V lost 6 bases to trimming and J lost 4 bases, with 16 bases between them. CDR1 is MDHEN and CDR2 is SYDVKM in the germline V gene. The CDR3 nucleotides read TGTGCCAGCAGCACACCGGGACCACGATACAATGAGCAGTTCTTC. Its protein is CASSTPGPRYNEQFF. Based on the CDR3 plus reference TRBV28 and TRBJ2-1, the full variable domain is DVKVTQSSRYLVKRTGEKVFLECVQDMDHENMFWYRQDPGLGLRLIYFSYDVKMKEKGDIPEGYSVSREKKERFSLILESASTNQTSMYLCASSTPGPRYNEQFFGPGTRLTVL.

This clonotype was seen a few times. This chain joins TRBV11-2 and TRBJ2-7, with D unresolved. Germline lookup yields CDR1 SGHAT and CDR2 FQNNGV. There are 14 residues in the CDR3. Trimming pared 4 bases from V and 0 bases from J, leaving 10 bases between. CDR3 amino acids: CASSSFAVSYEQYF. CDR3 nucleotides: TGTGCCAGCAGCTCCTTTGCGGTCTCCTACGAGCAGTACTTC.

A few counts support this clonotype. The chain couples TRBV29-1 to TRBJ1-5; no firm D call. Trimming stripped 4 bases from V and 2 bases from J, with 12 bases between. Germline assignment: CDR1 SQVTM and CDR2 ANQGSEA. This CDR3 comprises 14 residues. The CDR3: CSVVVGAGNQPQHF. The CDR3 DNA reads as TGCAGCGTTGTAGTGGGCGCTGGCAATCAGCCCCAGCATTTT.

This clonotype was seen ten or more times. The gene calls are TRBV7-9 and TRBJ1-6; 9 bases line up with TRBD1. Trimming at V came to 5 bases and at J to 10 bases, leaving 6 bases not matched to a gene. From germline, CDR1 is SEHNR and CDR2 FQNEAQ (reference sequence). CDR3 length equals 14 residues. For the CDR3, the DNA is TGTGCCAGCAGCGCCGGGACAGGGAGCTCACCCCTCCACTTT. Its protein product is CASSAGTGSSPLHF.

This clonotype was observed a handful of times. The chain combines TRBV5-1 with TRBJ2-5, with TRBD1 as a possible D gene (6 bases). The CDR3 is 16 amino acids. Per germline, CDR1 SGHRS and CDR2 YFSETQ. The V end lost 0 bases, the J end lost 5 bases, and 17 bases lay between the germline ends. CDR3 DNA sequence: TGCGCCAGCAGCTTGGCTGCAGCCTCCCAGGGGGAGACCCAGTACTTC. As protein: CASSLAAASQGETQYF.